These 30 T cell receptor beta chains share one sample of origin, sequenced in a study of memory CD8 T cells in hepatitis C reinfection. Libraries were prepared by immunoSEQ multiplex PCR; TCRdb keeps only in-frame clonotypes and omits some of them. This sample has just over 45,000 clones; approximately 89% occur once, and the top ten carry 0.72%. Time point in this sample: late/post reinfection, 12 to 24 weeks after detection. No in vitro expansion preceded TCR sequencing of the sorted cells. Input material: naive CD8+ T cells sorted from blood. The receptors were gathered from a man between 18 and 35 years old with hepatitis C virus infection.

The CDR3 region has the DNA TGTGCCAGCAGTTTCGGACTAGCGGATTCCTACGAGCAGTACTTC. Its protein is CASSFGLADSYEQYF. The chain has TRBV11-2 and TRBJ2-7; 10 bases fit TRBD2. The CDR3 loop spans 15 amino acids. V trimming: 6 bases; J trimming: 1 base; junction bases outside the gene matches: 6. Looked up from germline, CDR1 is SGHAT and CDR2 is FQNNGV.

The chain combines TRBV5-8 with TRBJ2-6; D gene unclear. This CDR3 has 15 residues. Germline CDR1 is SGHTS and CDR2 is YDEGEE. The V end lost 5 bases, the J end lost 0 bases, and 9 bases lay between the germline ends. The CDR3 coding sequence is TGTGCCAGCAGTGAAAGGAGCTCTGGGGCCAACGTCCTGACTTTC. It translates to CASSERSSGANVLTF.

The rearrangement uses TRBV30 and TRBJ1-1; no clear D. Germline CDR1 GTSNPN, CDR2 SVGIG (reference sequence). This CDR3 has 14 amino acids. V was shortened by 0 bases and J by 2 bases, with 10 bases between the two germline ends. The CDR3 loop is CAWSVAGLNTEAFF. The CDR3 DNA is TGTGCCTGGAGTGTCGCTGGACTAAACACTGAAGCTTTCTTT.

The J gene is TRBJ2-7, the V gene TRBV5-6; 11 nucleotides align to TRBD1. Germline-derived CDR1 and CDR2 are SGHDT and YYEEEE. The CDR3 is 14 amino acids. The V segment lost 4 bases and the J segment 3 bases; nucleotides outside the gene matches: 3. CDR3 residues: CASSPGQGGYEQYV. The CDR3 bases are TGTGCCAGCAGCCCGGGACAGGGGGGCTACGAGCAGTACGTC.

The CDR3 DNA sequence: TGTGCCAGCAGTGTCGGGACTTCCTACGAGCAGTACTTC. It specifies CASSVGTSYEQYF. J is TRBJ2-7 and V is TRBV6-1, with D possibly matching TRBD2 (6 bases). Deletions cut 4 bases from V and 1 base from J, with 8 bases between. CDR1 is MNHNS, CDR2 SASEGT, per germline. This CDR3 comprises 13 residues.

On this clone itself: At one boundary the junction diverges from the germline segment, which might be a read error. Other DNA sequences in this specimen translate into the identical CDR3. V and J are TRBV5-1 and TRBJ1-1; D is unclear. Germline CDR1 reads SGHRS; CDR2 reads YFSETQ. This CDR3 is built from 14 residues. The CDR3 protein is CASSLTVMNTEAFF. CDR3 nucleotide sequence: TGCGCCAGCAGCTTGACAGTTATGAATACTGAAGCTTTCTTT.

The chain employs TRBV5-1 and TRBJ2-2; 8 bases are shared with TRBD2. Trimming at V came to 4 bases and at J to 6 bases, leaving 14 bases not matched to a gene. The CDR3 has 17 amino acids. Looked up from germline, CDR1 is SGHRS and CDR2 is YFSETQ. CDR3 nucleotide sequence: TGCGCCAGCAGCCCCCGGGAGGGGACTAGAGGGGCCGGGGAGCTGTTTTTT. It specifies CASSPREGTRGAGELFF. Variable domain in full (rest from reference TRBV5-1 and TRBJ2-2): KAGVTQTPRYLIKTRGQQVTLSCSPISGHRSVSWYQQTPGQGLQFLFEYFSETQRNKGNFPGRFSGRQFSNSRSEMNVSTLELGDSALYLCASSPREGTRGAGELFFGEGSRLTVL.

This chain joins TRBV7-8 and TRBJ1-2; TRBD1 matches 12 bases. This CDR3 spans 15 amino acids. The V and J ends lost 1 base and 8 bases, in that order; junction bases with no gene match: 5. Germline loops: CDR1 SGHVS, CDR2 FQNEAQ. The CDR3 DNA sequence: TGTGCCAGCAGCTTAGATGGGACAGGGGGCGTCGGCTACACCTTC. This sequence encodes CASSLDGTGGVGYTF.

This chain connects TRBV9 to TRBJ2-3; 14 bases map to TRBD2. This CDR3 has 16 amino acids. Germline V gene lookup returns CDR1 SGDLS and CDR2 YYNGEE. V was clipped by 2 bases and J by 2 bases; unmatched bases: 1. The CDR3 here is CASSVGLAGATDTQYF. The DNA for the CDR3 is TGTGCCAGCAGCGTGGGACTAGCGGGAGCCACAGATACGCAGTATTTT.

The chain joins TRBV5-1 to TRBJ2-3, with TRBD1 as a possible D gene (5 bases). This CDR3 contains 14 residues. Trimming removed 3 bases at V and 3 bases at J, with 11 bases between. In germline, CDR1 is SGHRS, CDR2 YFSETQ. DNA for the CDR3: TGCGCCAGCAGCTACTTGACAGATACAGATACGCAGTATTTT. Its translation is CASSYLTDTDTQYF.

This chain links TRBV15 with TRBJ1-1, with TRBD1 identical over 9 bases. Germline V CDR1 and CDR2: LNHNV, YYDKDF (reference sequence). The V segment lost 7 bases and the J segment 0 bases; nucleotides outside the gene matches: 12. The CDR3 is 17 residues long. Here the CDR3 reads CATTDRDRERMNTEAFF. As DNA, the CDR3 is TGTGCCACCACCGATAGGGACAGGGAAAGAATGAACACTGAAGCTTTCTTT.

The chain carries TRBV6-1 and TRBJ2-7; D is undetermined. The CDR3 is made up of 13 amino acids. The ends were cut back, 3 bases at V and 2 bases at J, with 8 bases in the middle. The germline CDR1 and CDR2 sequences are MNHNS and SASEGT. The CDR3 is CASSEAETYEQYF. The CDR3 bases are TGTGCCAGCAGTGAGGCAGAAACCTACGAGCAGTACTTC.

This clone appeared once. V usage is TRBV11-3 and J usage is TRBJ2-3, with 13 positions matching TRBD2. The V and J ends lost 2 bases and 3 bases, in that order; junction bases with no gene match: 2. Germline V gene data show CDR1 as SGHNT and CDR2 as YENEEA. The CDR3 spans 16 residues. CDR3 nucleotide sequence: TGTGCCAGCAGCTTAACGGGACTAGCGGGAACAGATACGCAGTATTTT. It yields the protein CASSLTGLAGTDTQYF. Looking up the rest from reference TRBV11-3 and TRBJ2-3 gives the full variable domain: EAGVVQSPRYKIIEKKQPVAFWCNPISGHNTLYWYLQNLGQGPELLIRYENEEAVDDSQLPKDRFSAERLKGVDSTLKIQPAELGDSAVYLCASSLTGLAGTDTQYFGPGTRLTVL.

The CDR3 reads CASSVVIAGGYNEQFF. The CDR3 DNA reads as TGTGCCAGCAGCGTAGTGATAGCGGGGGGCTACAATGAGCAGTTCTTC. V and J are TRBV9 and TRBJ2-1, with 10 bases matching TRBD2. After removal of 0 bases from V and 3 bases from J, the junction contained 3 bases not matched to a gene. Germline CDR1 is SGDLS and CDR2 is YYNGEE. This CDR3 spans 16 amino acids.

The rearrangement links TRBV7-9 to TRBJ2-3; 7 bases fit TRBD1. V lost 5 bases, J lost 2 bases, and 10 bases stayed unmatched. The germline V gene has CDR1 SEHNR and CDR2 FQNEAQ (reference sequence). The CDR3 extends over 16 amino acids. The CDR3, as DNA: TGTGCCAGCAGCCCCGGGACAGTGGAAAACACAGATACGCAGTATTTT. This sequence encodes CASSPGTVENTDTQYF.

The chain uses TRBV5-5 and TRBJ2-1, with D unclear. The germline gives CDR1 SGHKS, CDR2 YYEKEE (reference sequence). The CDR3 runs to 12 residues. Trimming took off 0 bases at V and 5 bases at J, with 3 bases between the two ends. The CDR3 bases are TGTGCCAGCAGCTTGGCAGACAATGAGCAGTTCTTC. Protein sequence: CASSLADNEQFF.

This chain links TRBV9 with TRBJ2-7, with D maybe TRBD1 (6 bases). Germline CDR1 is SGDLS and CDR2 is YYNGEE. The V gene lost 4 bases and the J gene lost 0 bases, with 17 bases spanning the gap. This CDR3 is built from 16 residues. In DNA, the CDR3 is TGTGCCAGCAGCTCCTCCTCAGGGGCGAGCTCCTACGAGCAGTACTTC. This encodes CASSSSSGASSYEQYF.

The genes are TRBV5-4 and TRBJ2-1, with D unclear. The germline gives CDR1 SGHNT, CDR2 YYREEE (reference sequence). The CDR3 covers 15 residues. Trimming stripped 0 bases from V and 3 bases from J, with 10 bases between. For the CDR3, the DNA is TGTGCCAGCAGCTTGGGTCCGCAGAACTACAATGAGCAGTTCTTC. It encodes CASSLGPQNYNEQFF. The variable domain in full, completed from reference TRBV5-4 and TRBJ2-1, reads ETGVTQSPTHLIKTRGQQVTLRCSSQSGHNTVSWYQQALGQGPQFIFQYYREEENGRGNFPPRFSGLQFPNYSSELNVNALELDDSALYLCASSLGPQNYNEQFFGPGTRLTVL.

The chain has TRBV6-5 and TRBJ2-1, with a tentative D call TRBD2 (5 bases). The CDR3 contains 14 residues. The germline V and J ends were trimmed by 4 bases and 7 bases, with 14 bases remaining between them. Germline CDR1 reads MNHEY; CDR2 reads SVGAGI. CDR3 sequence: CASSLGLAPNEQFF. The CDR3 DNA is TGTGCCAGCAGTTTAGGCCTAGCTCCGAATGAGCAGTTCTTC.

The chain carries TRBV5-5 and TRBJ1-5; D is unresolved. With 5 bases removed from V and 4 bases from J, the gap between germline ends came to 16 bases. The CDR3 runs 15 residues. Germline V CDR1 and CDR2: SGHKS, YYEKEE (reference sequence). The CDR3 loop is CASRLDAGFNQPQHF. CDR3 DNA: TGTGCCAGCAGACTGGACGCGGGTTTTAATCAGCCCCAGCATTTT.

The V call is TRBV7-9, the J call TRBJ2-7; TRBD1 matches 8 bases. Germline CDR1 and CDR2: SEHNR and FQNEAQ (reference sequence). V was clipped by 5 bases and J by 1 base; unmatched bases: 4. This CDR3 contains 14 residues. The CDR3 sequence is CASSRTGSSYEQYF. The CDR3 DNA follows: TGTGCCAGCAGCCGGACAGGGAGTTCCTACGAGCAGTACTTC.

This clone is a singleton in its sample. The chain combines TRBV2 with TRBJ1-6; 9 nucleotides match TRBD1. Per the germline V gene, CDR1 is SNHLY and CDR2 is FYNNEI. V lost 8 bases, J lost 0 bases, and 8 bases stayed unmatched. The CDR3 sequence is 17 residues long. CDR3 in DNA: TGTGCCAGCGAATCGGACAGGGGCCTCTCCTATAATTCACCCCTCCACTTT. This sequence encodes CASESDRGLSYNSPLHF.

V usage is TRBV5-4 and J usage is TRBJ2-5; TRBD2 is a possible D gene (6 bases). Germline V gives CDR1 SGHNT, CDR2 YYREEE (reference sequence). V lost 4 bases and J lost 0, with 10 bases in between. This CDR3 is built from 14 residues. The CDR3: CASSQRAYQETQYF. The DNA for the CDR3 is TGTGCCAGCAGCCAGCGGGCCTACCAAGAGACCCAGTACTTC. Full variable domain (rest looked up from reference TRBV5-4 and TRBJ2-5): ETGVTQSPTHLIKTRGQQVTLRCSSQSGHNTVSWYQQALGQGPQFIFQYYREEENGRGNFPPRFSGLQFPNYSSELNVNALELDDSALYLCASSQRAYQETQYFGPGTRLLVL.

The CDR3 DNA sequence: TGTGCTAGTGGTTTGGGTGACTGGAACAGGGTCGGCGGAAACACCATATATTTT. It specifies CASGLGDWNRVGGNTIYF. The chain couples TRBV12-5 to TRBJ1-3; D might be TRBD1 (6 bases). Deletions cut 1 base from V and 4 bases from J, with 20 bases between. The germline V gene encodes CDR1 LGHNT and CDR2 FRNRAP. The CDR3 covers 18 residues.

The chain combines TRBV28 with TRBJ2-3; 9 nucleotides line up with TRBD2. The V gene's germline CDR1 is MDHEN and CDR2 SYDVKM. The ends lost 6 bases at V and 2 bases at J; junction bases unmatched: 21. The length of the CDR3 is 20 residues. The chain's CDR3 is CASSYPQGEGSGSDTDTQYF. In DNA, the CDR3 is TGTGCCAGCAGCTACCCGCAGGGAGAAGGTAGCGGGAGCGACACAGATACGCAGTATTTT. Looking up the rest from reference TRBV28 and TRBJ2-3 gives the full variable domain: DVKVTQSSRYLVKRTGEKVFLECVQDMDHENMFWYRQDPGLGLRLIYFSYDVKMKEKGDIPEGYSVSREKKERFSLILESASTNQTSMYLCASSYPQGEGSGSDTDTQYFGPGTRLTVL.

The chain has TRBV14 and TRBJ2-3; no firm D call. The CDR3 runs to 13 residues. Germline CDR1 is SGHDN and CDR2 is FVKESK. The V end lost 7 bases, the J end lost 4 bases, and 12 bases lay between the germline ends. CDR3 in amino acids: CASTPLPSDTQYF. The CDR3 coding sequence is TGTGCCAGCACCCCCCTTCCTTCAGATACGCAGTATTTT.

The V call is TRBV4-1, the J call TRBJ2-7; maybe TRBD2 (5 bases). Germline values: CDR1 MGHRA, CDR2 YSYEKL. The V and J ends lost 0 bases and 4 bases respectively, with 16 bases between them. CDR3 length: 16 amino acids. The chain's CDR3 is CASSQEASSRSYEQYF. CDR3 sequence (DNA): TGCGCCAGCAGCCAAGAGGCCTCTAGCAGATCTTACGAGCAGTACTTC.

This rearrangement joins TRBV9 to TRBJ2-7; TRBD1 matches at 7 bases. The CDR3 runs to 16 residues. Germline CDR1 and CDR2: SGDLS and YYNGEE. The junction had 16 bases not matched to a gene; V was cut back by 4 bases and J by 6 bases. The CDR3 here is CASSPEGLARQGEQYF. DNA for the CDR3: TGTGCCAGCAGCCCCGAGGGGTTAGCGAGACAGGGCGAGCAGTACTTC.

In DNA, the CDR3 is TGTGCCAGCAAGGGGCAGAAAATGAACACTGAAGCTTTCTTT. It yields the protein CASKGQKMNTEAFF. The V gene is TRBV27, the J gene TRBJ1-1; possibly TRBD1 for D (5 bases). Trimming stripped 7 bases from V and 0 bases from J, with 12 bases between. This CDR3 is built from 14 residues. Per the germline V gene, CDR1 is MNHEY and CDR2 is SMNVEV (reference sequence).

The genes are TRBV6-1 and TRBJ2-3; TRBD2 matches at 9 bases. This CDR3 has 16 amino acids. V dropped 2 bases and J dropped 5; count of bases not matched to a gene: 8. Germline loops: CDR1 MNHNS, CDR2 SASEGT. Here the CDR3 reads CASSESIAGAIDTQYF. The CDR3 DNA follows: TGTGCCAGCAGTGAATCGATAGCGGGAGCGATAGATACGCAGTATTTT.